These T cell receptor beta chains were read from a single sample in a study of shared clonotypes between healthy human individuals. Profiled with immunoSEQ multiplex PCR; TCRdb holds only in-frame clones, not every one. This table holds about 580,000 clones, roughly 98% found once. Sample: naive CD8+ T cells sorted from blood. The receptor source for this set is a young man in good health. Each CDR3 is given with its conserved first and last residue. D genes are given only for firm matches. The size entry is marked missing in some rows and otherwise reads once, few, many or a size class.

V	D	size	J	DNA	CDR3
TRBV7-6	NA	NA	TRBJ2-7	TGTGCCAGCAGTCCCGGCAGATCCTACGAGCAGTACTTC	CASSPGRSYEQYF
TRBV29-1	TRBD2	NA	TRBJ2-1	TGCAGCGTTGGCCGGACTAGCGGGAGGGCCAATGAGCAGTTCTTC	CSVGRTSGRANEQFF
TRBV30	NA	NA	TRBJ1-5	TGTGCCTCCCGTTTCCGGGACGATAGATATAGCAATCAGCCCCAGCATTTT	CASRFRDDRYSNQPQHF
TRBV29-1	NA	NA	TRBJ2-2	TGCAGCGCACCGGAACTAACCACCGGGGAGCTGTTTTTT	CSAPELTTGELFF
TRBV7-6	TRBD2	NA	TRBJ2-3	TGTGCCAGCAGCATAGGCCCCACTAGCGGAGTTAGCACAGATACGCAGTATTTT	CASSIGPTSGVSTDTQYF
TRBV6-1	NA	NA	TRBJ2-7	TGTGCCAGCCGCGGCGGGACATACGAGCAGTACTTC	CASRGGTYEQYF
TRBV7-9	NA	NA	TRBJ2-7	TGTGCCAGCAGCTTAGGGGACTCCTACGAGCAGTACTTC	CASSLGDSYEQYF
TRBV29-1	TRBD1	NA	TRBJ2-3	TGCAGCGTTGAAGACGTCGTGACGGGGACAGTAGATACGCAGTATTTT	CSVEDVVTGTVDTQYF
TRBV27	NA	NA	TRBJ2-3	TGTGCCAGCAGTTTAAGGCGGTCTAGCACAGATACGCAGTATTTT	CASSLRRSSTDTQYF
TRBV11-2	NA	NA	TRBJ2-3	TGTGCCACCAACCCTAACACAGATACGCAGTATTTT	CATNPNTDTQYF
TRBV27	NA	NA	TRBJ2-7	TGTGCCAGCAGTTTATTAGGAGGGCACCCCTACGAGCAGTACTTC	CASSLLGGHPYEQYF
TRBV30	NA	NA	TRBJ1-1	TGTGCCTGGAGTGATACGGGGGCTGGCACTGAAGCTTTCTTT	CAWSDTGAGTEAFF
TRBV5-1	NA	NA	TRBJ2-7	TGCGCCAGCAGCCCCGACCTCCAGGGTTCCGAGCAGTACTTC	CASSPDLQGSEQYF
TRBV7-6	NA	NA	TRBJ2-5	TGTGCCAGCAGCTTAGCCTCCCTCTTCGGATACCAAGAGACCCAGTACTTC	CASSLASLFGYQETQYF
TRBV19	NA	NA	TRBJ1-4	TGTGCCAGTATAAAGATCGACGGGGGAAGCGAAAAACTGTTTTTT	CASIKIDGGSEKLFF
TRBV7-9	NA	NA	TRBJ2-7	TGTGCCAGCAGCCCCGAGACAGGCCGATTCTCCTACGAGCAGTACTTC	CASSPETGRFSYEQYF
TRBV18	NA	few	TRBJ2-7	TGTGCCAGCTCCCCACAGGAAAGTAGTTACGAGCAGTACTTC	CASSPQESSYEQYF
TRBV4-2	NA	NA	TRBJ1-2	TGTGCCAGCAGCCAAGAGGCGGCAGCCACAAACTATGGCTACACCTTC	CASSQEAAATNYGYTF
TRBV21-1	NA	NA	TRBJ2-3	TGTGCCAGCACCCAACCTCTAGCGGGAAGAACAGATACGCAGTATTTT	CASTQPLAGRTDTQYF
TRBV28	TRBD1	NA	TRBJ1-2	TGTGCCAGCAGTATAACGCAGGGACAGGGTGACGGCTACACCTTC	CASSITQGQGDGYTF
TRBV14	TRBD2	NA	TRBJ2-7	TGTGCCAGCAGCCAAGTAGCGGGAGCGACCTACGAGCAGTACTTC	CASSQVAGATYEQYF
TRBV10-1	TRBD2	NA	TRBJ2-2	TGCGCCAGCAGTACGGGACTAGCGGGCCATGCCGGGGAGCTGTTTTTT	CASSTGLAGHAGELFF
TRBV4-3	TRBD2	NA	TRBJ2-1	TGCGCCAGCAGCTACGACCACGGGGGGTACAATGAGCAGTTCTTC	CASSYDHGGYNEQFF
TRBV27	NA	NA	TRBJ2-3	TGTGCCAGCAGTTTGGGTTTGCCCCTCACAGATACGCAGTATTTT	CASSLGLPLTDTQYF
TRBV19	NA	NA	TRBJ1-2	TGTGCCAGTAGTGTCGGGTCTTGGCTCTACACCTTC	CASSVGSWLYTF
TRBV25-1	TRBD2	NA	TRBJ2-1	TGTGCCAGCAGTGACAGTGCCAGCGGGGGGGGCAATGAGCAGTTCTTC	CASSDSASGGGNEQFF
TRBV2	NA	NA	TRBJ1-5	TGTGCCAGCCGAGAGGGGGTAGGCAATCAGCCCCAGCATTTT	CASREGVGNQPQHF
TRBV15	NA	NA	TRBJ2-1	TGTGCCACCAGCAGAGGGAGGGGAGCCAATGAGCAGTTCTTC	CATSRGRGANEQFF
TRBV14	TRBD1	NA	TRBJ2-7	TGTGCCAGCAGCTCACAGGGGAGCTCCTACGAGCAGTACTTC	CASSSQGSSYEQYF
TRBV27	NA	NA	TRBJ1-1	TGTGCCAGCAGTATTCCGGGGGTTGAAGCTTTCTTT	CASSIPGVEAFF
TRBV7-9	TRBD1	NA	TRBJ2-3	TGTGCCAGCAGCTTAGCACAGGGGAGCACAGATACGCAGTATTTT	CASSLAQGSTDTQYF
TRBV14	NA	NA	TRBJ2-1	TGTGCCAGCAGCTACAGAAGGGGTACCCTCTACAATGAGCAGTTCTTC	CASSYRRGTLYNEQFF
TRBV4-3	TRBD2	NA	TRBJ2-7	TGCGCCAGCAGCCCACGACTAGCGGGGGCCGGGGAGCAGTACTTC	CASSPRLAGAGEQYF
TRBV18	TRBD1	NA	TRBJ2-7	TGTGCCAGCTCACCACCCCGGGACAGGGACTACGAGCAGTACTTC	CASSPPRDRDYEQYF
TRBV5-1	NA	once	TRBJ2-7	TGCGCCAGCAGCTCCCATCCAATCAAGACAGCAGGGGAGCAGTACTTC	CASSSHPIKTAGEQYF
TRBV4-1	TRBD2	NA	TRBJ2-7	TGCGCCAGCAGCCAGGAGCCGGGACTAGCAGCCGAGCAGTACTTC	CASSQEPGLAAEQYF
TRBV29-1	TRBD1	NA	TRBJ1-2	TGCAGCGTAGAGGACAGGGGCTATGGCTACACCTTC	CSVEDRGYGYTF
TRBV11-2	NA	once	TRBJ2-5	TGTGCCAGCAGCTTAAATGGCCGTTCCTTGGAAGAGACCCAGTACTTC	CASSLNGRSLEETQYF
TRBV27	NA	NA	TRBJ2-1	TGTGCCAGCAGACGAACAGGGAGCTCCTACAATGAGCAGTTCTTC	CASRRTGSSYNEQFF
TRBV29-1	TRBD2	once	TRBJ2-7	TGCAGCGTTCGTAGCGGGCGGACCTACGAGCAGTACTTC	CSVRSGRTYEQYF
TRBV29-1	NA	NA	TRBJ1-1	TGCAGCGTTGAGAGGCTAGCGAACACTGAAGCTTTCTTT	CSVERLANTEAFF
TRBV7-8	TRBD2	NA	TRBJ2-1	TGTGCCAGCAGCTTAGGGGCGGGGGATGAGCAGTTCTTC	CASSLGAGDEQFF
TRBV7-9	TRBD1	NA	TRBJ2-6	TGTGCCAGCAGCTTCCGAGACAGGGACAGGGACTCTGGGGCCAACGTCCTGACTTTC	CASSFRDRDRDSGANVLTF
TRBV10-1	NA	NA	TRBJ2-3	TGCGCCAGCAGTGCGGATCTGGGCACAGATACGCAGTATTTT	CASSADLGTDTQYF
TRBV28	NA	NA	TRBJ1-2	TGTGCCAGCAGTAGGCGACTTACACGTAACTATGGCTACACCTTC	CASSRRLTRNYGYTF
TRBV5-1	TRBD1	NA	TRBJ2-7	TGCGCCAGCCGAGGGACAGGGAAGGACGAGCAGTACTTC	CASRGTGKDEQYF
TRBV6-6	NA	NA	TRBJ1-4	TGTGCCAGCAGAAGCGGGGTGGCGGATAATGAAAAACTGTTTTTT	CASRSGVADNEKLFF
TRBV4-1	NA	NA	TRBJ1-2	TGCGCCAGCAGCTATACCAGTAACTATGGCTACACCTTC	CASSYTSNYGYTF
TRBV5-5	TRBD1	NA	TRBJ1-1	TGTGCCAGCAGATTTAAGGGGGCTACAAACACTGAAGCTTTCTTT	CASRFKGATNTEAFF
TRBV10-3	NA	NA	TRBJ2-7	TGTGCCATCAGTGAGTCGATTATCTACGAGCAGTACTTC	CAISESIIYEQYF
TRBV4-1	TRBD2	NA	TRBJ2-5	TGCGCCAGCAGCCAAGGGACTAGCGGGAGTGGAGAGACCCAGTACTTC	CASSQGTSGSGETQYF